Listed here are 18 T cell receptor beta chains from one sample, sequenced in a study of cytomegalovirus exposure and HLA in healthy donors. The PCR was carried out with 60 Vbeta primers and 13 Jbeta primers. The protocol was immunoSEQ multiplex PCR, while the TCRdb copy is restricted to in-frame clones and leaves out a portion. The sample holds about 38,000 clones, 55% to 75% seen once. The specimen sequenced was PBMCs. The receptors shown here come from a man aged 50 or older in good health and CMV-seropositive.

J is TRBJ1-2 and V is TRBV2; no clear D gene. Trimming took 2 bases from V and 12 from J, leaving 7 bases between them. The CDR3 runs to 10 residues. CDR1 and CDR2 (germline): SNHLY, FYNNEI. CDR3 sequence: CASSESGNTF. The CDR3 region has the DNA TGTGCCAGCAGTGAATCGGGAAACACCTTC.

The J gene is TRBJ1-1, the V gene TRBV7-9, with D possibly matching TRBD1 (5 bases). V dropped 8 bases and J dropped 4 bases, with 14 bases sitting between them. This CDR3 region has 13 residues. Germline assignment: CDR1 SEHNR and CDR2 FQNEAQ (reference sequence). In DNA, the CDR3 is TGTGCCAGCGGTTTGGGGGGGGGCACTGAAGCTTTCTTT. This encodes CASGLGGGTEAFF.

This chain links TRBV7-3 with TRBJ1-1; no firm D call. The CDR3 has 12 residues. The V end was cut by 2 bases, the J end by 7 bases, with 8 bases between. Germline V gene data show CDR1 as SGHTA and CDR2 as FQGTGA. CDR3 protein: CASSLGGSEAFF. In DNA form, the CDR3 reads TGTGCCAGCAGCTTAGGAGGGAGTGAAGCTTTCTTT.

This clone was seen only a few times. This chain joins TRBV6-1 and TRBJ2-3; the match to TRBD1 covers 10 bases. CDR3 length: 15 residues. The germline CDR1 and CDR2 sequences are MNHNS and SASEGT. V shed 2 bases and J 4 bases; nucleotides not matched to a gene: 3. As DNA, the CDR3 is TGTGCCAGCAGTGAACGGGACAGGGGAGCAGATACGCAGTATTTT. It yields the protein CASSERDRGADTQYF.

The CDR3 loop is CASQTGGSGANVLTF. The DNA of the CDR3 is TGTGCCTCTCAGACAGGGGGCTCTGGGGCCAACGTCCTGACTTTC. V gene TRBV10-3 combines with J gene TRBJ2-6; 9 bases line up with TRBD1. This CDR3 comprises 15 residues. Trimming at V came to 11 bases and at J to 0 bases, leaving 5 bases not matched to a gene. CDR1 and CDR2 from the germline V gene are ENHRY and SYGVKD.

The rearrangement links TRBV2 to TRBJ2-7, with a tentative D call TRBD1 (6 bases). The V gene's germline CDR1 is SNHLY and CDR2 FYNNEI. V was trimmed by 3 bases and J by 2 bases, leaving 17 bases between them. This CDR3 has 16 residues. The CDR3 spells CASSDPGQMTAYEQYF. The DNA for the CDR3 is TGTGCCAGCAGTGATCCCGGACAGATGACAGCCTACGAGCAGTACTTC.

The gene calls are TRBV7-2 and TRBJ1-1; the D gene is possibly TRBD1 (6 bases). Germline V gene lookup returns CDR1 SGHTA and CDR2 FQGNSA. The CDR3 is made up of 16 amino acids. The germline V and J ends were trimmed by 1 base and 6 bases, with 18 bases remaining between them. CDR3: CASSLDSQTGLAEAFF. Written as DNA, the CDR3 is TGTGCCAGCAGCTTAGATTCCCAAACAGGGCTCGCTGAAGCTTTCTTT.

This clone turned up a few times. This chain connects TRBV7-3 to TRBJ2-3, with D possibly matching TRBD1 (6 bases). Trimming cost V 5 bases and J 0 bases, with 15 bases left between them. This CDR3 has 16 residues. Germline V gives CDR1 SGHTA, CDR2 FQGTGA. The CDR3: CASSLPDRISTDTQYF. The CDR3 nucleotides read TGTGCCAGCAGCCTGCCAGACAGGATCAGCACAGATACGCAGTATTTT. The entire variable domain, with the rest obtained from reference TRBV7-3 and TRBJ2-3, is as follows: GAGVSQTPSNKVTEKGKYVELRCDPISGHTALYWYRQSLGQGPEFLIYFQGTGAADDSGLPNDRFFAVRPEGSVSTLKIQRTERGDSAVYLCASSLPDRISTDTQYFGPGTRLTVL.

The chain is built from TRBV7-2 and TRBJ2-2, with 12 bases aligning to TRBD2. CDR3 length equals 16 residues. Germline lookup yields CDR1 SGHTA and CDR2 FQGNSA. V was clipped by 1 base and J by 7 bases; unmatched bases: 4. Here the CDR3 reads CASSLGLAGGRGELFF. The DNA for the CDR3 is TGTGCCAGCAGCTTAGGCCTAGCGGGGGGGCGCGGGGAGCTGTTTTTT.

This clone has a handful of counts. V and J are TRBV6-1 and TRBJ2-5; possible D gene TRBD1, 6 bases. The CDR3 has 15 residues. Per the germline V gene, CDR1 is MNHNS and CDR2 is SASEGT. V was shortened by 5 bases and J by 5 bases, with 18 bases between the two germline ends. CDR3 in amino acids: CASSSTGPPWETQYF. The CDR3 region has the DNA TGTGCCAGCAGTTCAACAGGGCCGCCGTGGGAGACCCAGTACTTC.

The rearrangement links TRBV19 to TRBJ2-3; TRBD1 matches at 8 bases. With V trimmed by 6 bases and J by 6 bases, 5 bases remained unmatched. This CDR3 contains 13 residues. Germline V gene data show CDR1 as LNHDA and CDR2 as SQIVND (reference sequence). CDR3 sequence (DNA): TGTGCCAGTAGCGACAGGGGTGGGGATACGCAGTATTTT. It is translated as CASSDRGGDTQYF.

The rearrangement joins TRBV6-5 to TRBJ2-7; 9 bases match TRBD1. CDR1 is MNHEY and CDR2 is SVGAGI in the germline V gene. The CDR3 has 15 residues. Trimming cost V 5 bases and J 2 bases; bases outside gene matches: 7. CDR3: CASSLGGTGTYEQYF. The CDR3 nucleotides read TGTGCCAGCAGTCTAGGGGGGACAGGGACCTACGAGCAGTACTTC.

The rearrangement joins TRBV5-1 to TRBJ2-5; D possibly corresponds to TRBD2 (6 bases). V was pared by 0 bases and J by 2 bases, with 11 bases between. Germline values: CDR1 SGHRS, CDR2 YFSETQ. The CDR3 has 15 amino acids. CDR3 in amino acids: CASSLAGDLQETQYF. The CDR3 nucleotides read TGCGCCAGCAGCTTGGCGGGGGACCTTCAAGAGACCCAGTACTTC.

This chain links TRBV28 with TRBJ1-1; no firm D call. CDR3 length: 14 residues. The germline V and J ends were trimmed by 5 bases and 1 base, with 11 bases remaining between them. CDR1 and CDR2 (germline): MDHEN, SYDVKM. This CDR3 reads CASSRGDRNTEAFF. The CDR3 nucleotides are TGTGCCAGCAGTCGGGGTGATCGGAACACTGAAGCTTTCTTT.

The chain is built from TRBV18 and TRBJ1-5; 8 bases agree with TRBD1. The CDR3 consists of 14 residues. The V and J ends lost 4 bases and 3 bases, in that order; junction bases with no gene match: 2. Germline CDR1 is KGHSH and CDR2 is LQKENI. The CDR3 region has the DNA TGTGCCAGCTCACGACAGGGGCTCAATCAGCCCCAGCATTTT. It codes for CASSRQGLNQPQHF.

This clone was seen more than once but under ten times. The chain employs TRBV4-1 and TRBJ1-1; D remains ambiguous. Germline V gene sequence: CDR1 MGHRA, CDR2 YSYEKL. Trimming removed 3 bases at V and 1 base at J, with 6 bases between. The CDR3 consists of 13 residues. The CDR3 nucleotides are TGCGCCAGCAGCCAGAACAGGAACACTGAAGCTTTCTTT. The encoded protein is CASSQNRNTEAFF.

The chain joins TRBV2 to TRBJ1-2; D perhaps matches TRBD1 (5 bases). This CDR3 has 14 amino acids. Germline V gives CDR1 SNHLY, CDR2 FYNNEI. V was trimmed by 6 bases and J by 9 bases, leaving 20 bases between them. The CDR3 DNA sequence: TGTGCCAGCAGCGCCCGACAGACCCTAGGGAGCTACACCTTC. This translates into CASSARQTLGSYTF.

This clone was seen a handful of times. The CDR3 nucleotides are TGTGCCAGCAGGGACACCGATATCCTCTATGGCTACACCTTC. This encodes CASRDTDILYGYTF. The J gene is TRBJ1-2, the V gene TRBV6-6; D is possibly TRBD1 (5 bases). The germline CDR1 and CDR2 sequences are MNHNY and SVGAGI (reference sequence). The CDR3 is 14 residues long. The V end was cut by 6 bases, the J end by 4 bases, with 15 bases between.